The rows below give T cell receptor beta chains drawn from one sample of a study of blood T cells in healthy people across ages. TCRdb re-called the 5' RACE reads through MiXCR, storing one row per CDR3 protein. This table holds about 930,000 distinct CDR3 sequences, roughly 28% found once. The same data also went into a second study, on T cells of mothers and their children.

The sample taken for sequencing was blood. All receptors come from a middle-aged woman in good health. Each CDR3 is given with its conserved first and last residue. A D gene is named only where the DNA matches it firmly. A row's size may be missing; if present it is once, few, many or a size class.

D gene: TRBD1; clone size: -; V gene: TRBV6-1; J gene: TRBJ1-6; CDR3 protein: CASSEEPGQANSPLHF; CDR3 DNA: TGTGCCAGCAGTGAGGAACCGGGACAGGCAAATTCACCCCTCCACTTT
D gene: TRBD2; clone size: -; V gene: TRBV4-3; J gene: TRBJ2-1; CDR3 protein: CASSRRRGGFDEQFF; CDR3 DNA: TGCGCCAGCAGCCGGAGGCGGGGGGGGTTCGATGAGCAGTTCTTC
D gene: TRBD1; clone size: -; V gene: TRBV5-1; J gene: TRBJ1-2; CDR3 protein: CASSRERDSYGYTF; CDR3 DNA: TGCGCCAGCAGCCGTGAGCGGGACAGCTATGGCTACACCTTC
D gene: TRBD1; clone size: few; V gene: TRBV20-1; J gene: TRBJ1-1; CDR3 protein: CSARVSGTGNTEAFF; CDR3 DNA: TGCAGTGCTAGAGTATCCGGGACAGGGAACACTGAAGCTTTCTTT
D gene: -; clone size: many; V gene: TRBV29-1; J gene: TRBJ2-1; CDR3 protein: CSVDSRGDEQFF; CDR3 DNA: TGCAGCGTTGATTCGAGGGGGGATGAGCAGTTCTTC
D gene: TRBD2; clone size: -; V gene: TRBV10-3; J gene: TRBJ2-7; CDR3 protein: CAISELAGSYEQYF; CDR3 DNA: TGTGCCATCAGTGAACTAGCGGGGTCATACGAGCAGTACTTC
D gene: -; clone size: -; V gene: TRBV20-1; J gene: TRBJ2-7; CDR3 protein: CSASTRGILYEQYF; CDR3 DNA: TGCAGTGCCAGTACTAGAGGAATACTCTACGAGCAGTACTTC
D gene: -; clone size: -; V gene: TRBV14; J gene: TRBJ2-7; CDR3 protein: CASSQWGLNEQYF; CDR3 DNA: TGTGCCAGCAGCCAATGGGGCCTGAACGAGCAGTACTTC
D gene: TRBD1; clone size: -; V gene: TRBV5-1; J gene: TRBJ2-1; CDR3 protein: CASSSQGALNEQFF; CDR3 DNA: TGCGCCAGCAGCTCACAGGGGGCGCTTAATGAGCAGTTCTTC
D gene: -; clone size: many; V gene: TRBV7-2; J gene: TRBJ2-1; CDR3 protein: CASSSFGSHEQFF; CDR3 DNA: TGTGCCAGCAGCTCATTTGGTAGCCATGAGCAGTTCTTC
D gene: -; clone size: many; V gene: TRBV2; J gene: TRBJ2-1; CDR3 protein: CASSVEGNEQFF; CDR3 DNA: TGTGCCAGCAGTGTGGAGGGGAATGAGCAGTTCTTC
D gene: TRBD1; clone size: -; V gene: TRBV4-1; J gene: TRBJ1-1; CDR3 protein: CASSQDRPGTANTEAFF; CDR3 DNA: TGCGCCAGCAGCCAAGACCGACCCGGGACAGCGAACACTGAAGCTTTCTTT
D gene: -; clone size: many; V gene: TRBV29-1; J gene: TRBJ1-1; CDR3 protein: CSVEGTVNTEAFF; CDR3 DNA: TGCAGCGTTGAAGGGACAGTGAACACTGAAGCTTTCTTT
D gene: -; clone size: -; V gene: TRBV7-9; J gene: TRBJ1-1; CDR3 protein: CASSLGSRIEAFF; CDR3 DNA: TGTGCCAGCAGCTTAGGGTCTAGAATTGAAGCTTTCTTT
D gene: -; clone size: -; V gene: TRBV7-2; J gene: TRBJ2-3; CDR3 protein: CASSPQAWDTQYF; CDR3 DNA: TGTGCCAGCAGCCCGCAGGCGTGGGATACGCAGTATTTT
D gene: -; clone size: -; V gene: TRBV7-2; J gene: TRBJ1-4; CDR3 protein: CASSLGDGFATNEKLFF; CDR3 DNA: TGTGCCAGCAGCTTAGGGGACGGATTTGCAACTAATGAAAAACTGTTTTTT
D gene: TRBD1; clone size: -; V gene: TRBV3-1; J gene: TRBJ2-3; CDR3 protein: CASSPRDRGDTQYF; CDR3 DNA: TGTGCCAGCAGCCCCCGGGACAGGGGGGATACGCAGTATTTT
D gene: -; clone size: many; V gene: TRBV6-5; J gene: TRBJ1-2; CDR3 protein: CASAGMVGYTF; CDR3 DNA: TGTGCCAGCGCAGGGATGGTTGGCTACACCTTC
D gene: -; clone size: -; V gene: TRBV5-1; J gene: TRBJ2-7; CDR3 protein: CASSSLQAPEQYF; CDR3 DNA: TGCGCCAGCAGCTCTCTACAGGCCCCCGAGCAGTACTTC
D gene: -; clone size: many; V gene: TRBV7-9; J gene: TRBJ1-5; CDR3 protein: CASSLEGIQPQHF; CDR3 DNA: TGTGCCAGCAGCTTAGAGGGGATCCAGCCCCAGCATTTT
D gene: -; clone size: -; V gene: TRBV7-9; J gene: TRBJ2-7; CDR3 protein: CASSFPPGGTESYEQYF; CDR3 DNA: TGTGCCAGCAGCTTCCCCCCTGGCGGGACTGAATCCTACGAGCAGTACTTC
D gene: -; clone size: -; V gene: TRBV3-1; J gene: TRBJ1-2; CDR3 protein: CASSPDPNYGYTF; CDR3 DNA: TGTGCCAGCAGCCCAGACCCTAACTATGGCTACACCTTC
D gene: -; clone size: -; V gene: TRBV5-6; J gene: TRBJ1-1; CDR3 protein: CASSLVGEGTEAFF; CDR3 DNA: TGTGCCAGCAGCTTGGTAGGGGAGGGCACTGAAGCTTTCTTT
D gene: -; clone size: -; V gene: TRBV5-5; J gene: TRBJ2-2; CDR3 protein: CASRITGAGTGELFF; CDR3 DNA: TGTGCCAGCAGAATCACCGGGGCTGGCACCGGGGAGCTGTTTTTT
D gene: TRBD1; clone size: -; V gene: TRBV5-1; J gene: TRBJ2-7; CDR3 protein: CASSLWDSSPYEQYF; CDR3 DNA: TGCGCCAGCAGCTTGTGGGACAGTAGCCCCTATGAGCAGTACTTC
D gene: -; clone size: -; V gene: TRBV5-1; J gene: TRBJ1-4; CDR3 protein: CASSLGDLPGYDEKRFF; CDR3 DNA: TGCGCCAGCAGCTTGGGGGACTTACCGGGGTATGATGAAAAACGGTTTTTT
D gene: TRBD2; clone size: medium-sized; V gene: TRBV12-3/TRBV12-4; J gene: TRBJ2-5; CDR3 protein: CASSLFVRGLAGGQETQYF; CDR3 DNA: TGTGCCAGCAGTTTATTCGTCCGGGGTTTAGCGGGGGGTCAAGAGACCCAGTACTTC
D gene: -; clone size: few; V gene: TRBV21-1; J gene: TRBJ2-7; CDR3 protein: CARLNTSLGGGAPYEQYF; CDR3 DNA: TGTGCCAGACTTAATACCTCCTTAGGCGGGGGGGCCCCATACGAGCAGTACTTC
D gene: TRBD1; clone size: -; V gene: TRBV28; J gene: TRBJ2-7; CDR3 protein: CASSSHHTGTGTYEQYF; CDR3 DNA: TGTGCCAGCAGTTCCCATCACACCGGGACAGGAACGTACGAGCAGTACTTC
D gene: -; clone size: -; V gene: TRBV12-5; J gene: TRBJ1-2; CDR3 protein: CASGPTGFGYTF; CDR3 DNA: TGTGCTAGTGGCCCTACAGGGTTCGGATACACCTTC
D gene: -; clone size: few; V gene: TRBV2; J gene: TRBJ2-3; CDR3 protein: CASKTRIRFTDTQYF; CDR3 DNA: TGTGCCAGCAAAACTAGGATTCGGTTCACAGATACGCAGTATTTT
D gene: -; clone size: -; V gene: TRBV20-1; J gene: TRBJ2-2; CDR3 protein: CSATHTIANTGELFF; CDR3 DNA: TGCAGTGCTACCCACACCATCGCGAACACCGGGGAGCTGTTTTTT
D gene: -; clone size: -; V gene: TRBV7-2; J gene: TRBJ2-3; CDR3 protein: CASSPTQGDTQYF; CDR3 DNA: TGTGCCAGCAGCCCAACCCAGGGGGATACGCAGTATTTT
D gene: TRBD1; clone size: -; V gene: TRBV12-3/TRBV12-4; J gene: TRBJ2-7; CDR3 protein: CASSFRKTGNDEQYF; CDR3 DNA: TGTGCCAGCAGTTTCCGGAAGACAGGGAACGACGAGCAGTACTTC
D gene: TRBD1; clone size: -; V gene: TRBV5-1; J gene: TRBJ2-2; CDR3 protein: CASSLTTGQGAGELFF; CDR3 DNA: TGCGCCAGCAGCTTGACCACAGGACAGGGGGCCGGGGAGCTGTTTTTT
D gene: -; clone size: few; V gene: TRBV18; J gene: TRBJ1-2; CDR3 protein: CASSPRQPNYGYTF; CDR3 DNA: TGTGCCAGCTCACCACGGCAGCCTAACTATGGCTACACCTTC
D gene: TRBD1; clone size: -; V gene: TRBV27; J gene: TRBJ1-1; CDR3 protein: CASGPGTARNTEAFF; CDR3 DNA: TGTGCCAGCGGTCCTGGGACAGCGAGGAACACTGAAGCTTTCTTT
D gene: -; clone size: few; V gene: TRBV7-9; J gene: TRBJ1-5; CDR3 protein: CASSLSTGNQPQHF; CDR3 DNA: TGTGCCAGCAGCTTAAGCACTGGGAATCAGCCCCAGCATTTT
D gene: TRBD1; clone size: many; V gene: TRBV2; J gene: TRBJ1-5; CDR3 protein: CASTRLQGGWSNQPQHF; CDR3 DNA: TGTGCCAGCACCCGACTCCAGGGGGGTTGGAGCAATCAGCCCCAGCATTTT
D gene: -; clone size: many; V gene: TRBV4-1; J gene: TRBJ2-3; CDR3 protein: CASSHTLDTQYF; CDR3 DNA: TGCGCCAGCAGCCATACTCTGGATACGCAGTATTTT
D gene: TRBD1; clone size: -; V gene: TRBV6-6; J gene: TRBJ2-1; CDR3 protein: CASFQGGTGYNEQFF; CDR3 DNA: TGTGCCAGTTTTCAAGGTGGGACAGGCTACAATGAGCAGTTCTTC
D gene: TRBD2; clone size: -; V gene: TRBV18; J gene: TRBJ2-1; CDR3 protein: CASSPRVAGYNEQFF; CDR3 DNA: TGTGCCAGCTCACCACGGGTAGCGGGGTATAATGAGCAGTTCTTC
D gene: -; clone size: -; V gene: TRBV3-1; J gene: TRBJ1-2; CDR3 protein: CASSQDRAGFYGYTF; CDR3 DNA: TGTGCCAGCAGCCAAGATCGGGCAGGCTTCTATGGCTACACCTTC
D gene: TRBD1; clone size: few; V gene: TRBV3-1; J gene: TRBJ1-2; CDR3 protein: CASRGQGENYGYTF; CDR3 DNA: TGTGCCAGCAGGGGACAGGGGGAAAACTATGGCTACACCTTC
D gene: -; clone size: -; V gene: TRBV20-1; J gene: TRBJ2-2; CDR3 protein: CSARQGGYTGELFF; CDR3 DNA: TGCAGTGCGAGACAGGGAGGGTACACCGGGGAGCTGTTTTTT
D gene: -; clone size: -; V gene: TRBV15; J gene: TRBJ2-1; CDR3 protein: CAASRSSIRAGRNEQFF; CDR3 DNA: TGTGCCGCCAGCAGATCTAGCATACGGGCAGGGCGGAATGAGCAGTTCTTC
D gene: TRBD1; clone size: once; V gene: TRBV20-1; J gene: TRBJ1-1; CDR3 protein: CSAKYNRGRMNTEAFF; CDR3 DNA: TGCAGTGCTAAATACAACAGGGGGCGCATGAACACTGAAGCTTTCTTT
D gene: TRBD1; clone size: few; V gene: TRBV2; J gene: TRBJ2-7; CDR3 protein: CASITGGHKYEQYF; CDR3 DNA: TGTGCCAGCATTACAGGGGGCCATAAGTACGAGCAGTACTTC
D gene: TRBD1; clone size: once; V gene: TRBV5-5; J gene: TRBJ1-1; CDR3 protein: CASSLNRGGNTEAFF; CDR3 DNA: TGTGCCAGCAGCTTGAACAGGGGGGGGAACACTGAAGCTTTCTTT